These 4 T cell receptor beta chains share one sample of origin, sequenced in a study of beta chain features in type 1 diabetes. Expressed TCRB transcripts were sequenced, since all the RNA that had been isolated was reverse transcribed. Measured with immunoSEQ multiplex PCR; TCRdb has only the in-frame clones, and not every one. There are hundreds of thousands of clones in the sample; roughly a sixth occur only once, and roughly 0.098% lies in the top ten. Specimen: naive CD4+ T cells from blood. The receptors were gathered from a man younger than 35 in good health.

J is TRBJ1-5 and V is TRBV5-5; tentative D call: TRBD1 (6 bases). Germline CDR1 is SGHKS and CDR2 is YYEKEE (reference sequence). This CDR3 comprises 14 residues. The ends were cut back, 1 base at V and 5 bases at J, with 10 bases in the middle. The CDR3 protein is CASSLTGNHQPQHF. The CDR3 DNA reads as TGTGCCAGCAGCTTGACAGGGAATCATCAGCCCCAGCATTTT.

The chain couples TRBV7-2 to TRBJ2-5; no clear D gene. The CDR3 is 15 amino acids. Germline values: CDR1 SGHTA, CDR2 FQGNSA. The V and J ends lost 7 bases and 5 bases respectively, with 20 bases between them. CDR3 in amino acids: CASTPSGSMSETQYF. CDR3 nucleotides: TGTGCCAGCACCCCGAGTGGCAGTATGTCGGAGACCCAGTACTTC.

This clone was seen only a few times. V and J are TRBV7-2 and TRBJ2-7, with D tentatively TRBD1 (5 bases). The CDR3 totals 14 residues. Trimming took off 0 bases at V and 2 bases at J, with 8 bases between the two ends. Germline CDR1 reads SGHTA; CDR2 reads FQGNSA. The CDR3: CASSLARAAYEQYF. The CDR3 DNA follows: TGTGCCAGCAGCTTAGCCAGGGCTGCCTACGAGCAGTACTTC. The whole variable domain, remainder taken from reference TRBV7-2 and TRBJ2-7, is GAGVSQSPSNKVTEKGKDVELRCDPISGHTALYWYRQSLGQGLEFLIYFQGNSAPDKSGLPSDRFSAERTGGSVSTLTIQRTQQEDSAVYLCASSLARAAYEQYFGPGTRLTVT.

The rearrangement uses TRBV7-3 and TRBJ2-2; tentatively, D is TRBD2 (6 bases). Germline V gene data show CDR1 as SGHTA and CDR2 as FQGTGA. The CDR3 loop spans 13 amino acids. V shed 8 bases and J shed 0 bases, with 7 bases lying between them. The CDR3, as DNA: TGTGCCAGCGCGGGGACGAACACCGGGGAGCTGTTTTTT. As protein: CASAGTNTGELFF.